The sequence of this T cell receptor beta chain was determined in a study of regulatory T cells in long-lasting Graves disease. Study-wide results and limits: Persistent disease preferred TRBV28, TRBJ1-2 and TRBJ2-5.

This clonotype was counted between two and nine times. Its matching antigen is unknown. Arm-PCR of CDR3 regions and iRepertoire HTBI primers were used to build TCR beta libraries. TCRdb recomputed calls from the multiplex PCR reads with MiXCR, one row per CDR3 protein. This table holds roughly 410,000 distinct CDR3 sequences, about 15% found once. Time point noted: newly diagnosed GD, antithyroid drugs for less than 3 months. From PBMCs, RNA was extracted and then used to make the TCR library. The CDR3 consists of 16 residues. CDR1 and CDR2 from the germline V gene are DFQATT and SNEGSKA (reference sequence). V lost 6 bases to trimming and J lost 7 bases; unmatched junction nucleotides: 16. These data are also associated with another study on T cells in Graves' hyperthyroidism and ophthalmopathy. As reported in that work: It was uncontrolled infection, other autoimmune disease, pregnancy or lactation that excluded patients. Carried out on the TCR CDR3, a first-round RT-PCR used the HTBI primer set. Classification by a 13 V-J model distinguished ophthalmopathy from stable hyperthyroidism.

The sequence derives from a middle-aged woman with Graves disease. The chain couples TRBV20-1 to TRBJ1-4; 8 positions agree with TRBD1. Specimen: peripheral blood mononuclear cells (PBMCs), collected at new diagnosis, from a patient treated with antithyroid drugs. CDR3: CSAPGQDYVVGEKLFF. DNA of the CDR3: TGCAGTGCCCCGGGACAGGATTACGTTGTAGGTGAAAAACTGTTTTTT.